The rows below give T cell receptor beta chains drawn from one sample of a study of blood T cell repertoires in COVID-19. TCRdb's copy holds only in-frame clones and misses some; the assay was immunoSEQ multiplex PCR. The sample carries roughly 300,000 clones, 83% recorded once. Material: peripheral blood. Receptors originate from a woman aged 45-65 years who had recovered from COVID-19. CDR3s include the opening cysteine and the closing phenylalanine or tryptophan. The D gene is left open where the match is weak. The size entry is marked missing in some rows and otherwise reads once, few, many or a size class.

J: TRBJ1-2
D: TRBD1
size: NA
V: TRBV19
DNA: TGTGCCAGCAGAAAAACTACAGGGGATGGCTACACCTTC
CDR3: CASRKTTGDGYTF

J: TRBJ1-2
D: NA
size: NA
V: TRBV7-9
DNA: TGTGCCAGCAGCTCGACGGGGGATGGCTACACCTTC
CDR3: CASSSTGDGYTF

J: TRBJ2-3
D: NA
size: NA
V: TRBV18
DNA: TGTGCCAGCTCCAACCAGGGAGATACGCAGTATTTT
CDR3: CASSNQGDTQYF

J: TRBJ1-3
D: NA
size: NA
V: TRBV7-2
DNA: TGTGCCAGCAGCTTTGTTGGACAGACCTCTGGAAACACCATATATTTT
CDR3: CASSFVGQTSGNTIYF

J: TRBJ1-6
D: TRBD1
size: NA
V: TRBV11-2
DNA: TGTGCCAGCAGCTTAGCGGGACAGGTTAATTCACCCCTCCACTTT
CDR3: CASSLAGQVNSPLHF

J: TRBJ2-3
D: NA
size: NA
V: TRBV3-1/TRBV3-2
DNA: TGTGCCAGCAGCCGTCCGGGGGACACAGATACGCAGTATTTT
CDR3: CASSRPGDTDTQYF

J: TRBJ1-2
D: NA
size: NA
V: TRBV9
DNA: TGTGCCAGCAGCGTAGGGAGGGCGGGCCAGGGTGAGGTCGAGGATTATAACCCTTATGGCTACACCTTC
CDR3: CASSVGRAGQGEVEDYNPYGYTF

J: TRBJ2-1
D: NA
size: NA
V: TRBV6-1
DNA: TGTGCCAGCAGCCTCGCGGAGTCGAACAATGAGCAGTTCTTC
CDR3: CASSLAESNNEQFF

J: TRBJ2-5
D: NA
size: few
V: TRBV5-6
DNA: TGTGCCAGCAGTCCCCTTTTGAGGGCAGGGAGGAAAGAGACCCAGTACTTC
CDR3: CASSPLLRAGRKETQYF

J: TRBJ2-3
D: TRBD1
size: NA
V: TRBV5-8
DNA: TGTGCCAGCAGCTGGACAGGGGGCGGCGAGGGCACAGATACGCAGTATTTT
CDR3: CASSWTGGGEGTDTQYF

J: TRBJ2-3
D: TRBD2
size: once
V: TRBV5-5
DNA: TGTGCCAGCAGCTCGTTGACTAGCCCCGGGACAGATACGCAGTATTTT
CDR3: CASSSLTSPGTDTQYF

J: TRBJ2-1
D: NA
size: NA
V: TRBV24-1
DNA: TGTGCCACCAGTGAGTTAACGACTGGATGGCAGTTCTTC
CDR3: CATSELTTGWQFF

J: TRBJ2-3
D: TRBD2
size: NA
V: TRBV29-1
DNA: TGCAGCGTTGAAAGGGGCTGGGGGGGTGATACGCAGTATTTT
CDR3: CSVERGWGGDTQYF

J: TRBJ2-5
D: TRBD2
size: NA
V: TRBV6-5
DNA: TGTGCCAGCAGACTAGCGGCGGAGACCCAGTACTTC
CDR3: CASRLAAETQYF

J: TRBJ2-5
D: TRBD2
size: NA
V: TRBV7-2
DNA: TGTGCCAGCAGCTTAGGGGGGGGGAAAGAGACCCAGTACTTC
CDR3: CASSLGGGKETQYF

J: TRBJ1-1
D: NA
size: NA
V: TRBV6-5
DNA: TGTGCCAGCAGTTACAACGGACAGATGAACACTGAAGCTTTCTTT
CDR3: CASSYNGQMNTEAFF

J: TRBJ2-6
D: TRBD1
size: NA
V: TRBV5-4
DNA: TGTGCCAGCAGCTCGGGACAGGGGTCTTATGGGGCCAACGTCCTGACTTTC
CDR3: CASSSGQGSYGANVLTF

J: TRBJ2-7
D: TRBD1
size: NA
V: TRBV27
DNA: TGTGCCAGCAGTTCCAGGGGGCCTCGAGAGCAGTACTTC
CDR3: CASSSRGPREQYF

J: TRBJ2-3
D: TRBD2
size: NA
V: TRBV30
DNA: TGTGCCTGGACTAGCGGGGGGATGAGCACAGATACGCAGTATTTT
CDR3: CAWTSGGMSTDTQYF

J: TRBJ1-5
D: TRBD1
size: NA
V: TRBV5-1
DNA: TGCGCCAGCAGCGAACAGGGGGCGAGCAATCAGCCCCAGCATTTT
CDR3: CASSEQGASNQPQHF

J: TRBJ2-7
D: TRBD1
size: NA
V: TRBV7-3
DNA: TGTGCCAGCAGCTTAGGGACAGGGTCCCCCTACGAGCAGTACTTC
CDR3: CASSLGTGSPYEQYF

J: TRBJ2-6
D: TRBD2
size: once
V: TRBV10-3
DNA: TGTGCCACGCACCACCCGACTAGCGGGGGGGCTGGCGTCCTGACTTTC
CDR3: CATHHPTSGGAGVLTF

J: TRBJ1-4
D: NA
size: few
V: TRBV30
DNA: TGTGCCTGGAGCACAGGGATGGAACTGTTTTTT
CDR3: CAWSTGMELFF

J: TRBJ2-7
D: NA
size: NA
V: TRBV6-2/TRBV6-3
DNA: TGTGCCAGCAGTTACGCCATCCCCCCAAGGGGGACCCCACACTACGAGCAGTACTTC
CDR3: CASSYAIPPRGTPHYEQYF

J: TRBJ2-5
D: NA
size: once
V: TRBV5-1
DNA: TGCGCCAGCCAGGGGAGGGGTCAAGAGACCCAGTACTTC
CDR3: CASQGRGQETQYF

J: TRBJ2-5
D: TRBD2
size: once
V: TRBV30
DNA: TGTGCCCTGGACTCGGGACTAGCGGTTCAAGAGACCCAGTACTTC
CDR3: CALDSGLAVQETQYF

J: TRBJ2-2
D: TRBD1
size: once
V: TRBV6-2/TRBV6-3
DNA: TGTGCCAGCACCCCACAGGGGATCACCGGGGAGCTGTTTTTT
CDR3: CASTPQGITGELFF

J: TRBJ1-2
D: TRBD1
size: NA
V: TRBV19
DNA: TGTGCCAGCACAGGGGTTGGCTACACCTTC
CDR3: CASTGVGYTF

J: TRBJ1-1
D: NA
size: once
V: TRBV20-1
DNA: TGCAGTGCTAGAGGCGGGACTGAAGCTTTCTTT
CDR3: CSARGGTEAFF

J: TRBJ2-7
D: NA
size: NA
V: TRBV4-3
DNA: TGCGCCAGCAGCCAAGATCGGACTTATCCCTACGAGCAGTACTTC
CDR3: CASSQDRTYPYEQYF

J: TRBJ2-5
D: NA
size: NA
V: TRBV6-2/TRBV6-3
DNA: TGTGCCAGCAGTTACGGTCGTTCTGGGCAGTGGGGACTGGAGACCCAGTACTTC
CDR3: CASSYGRSGQWGLETQYF

J: TRBJ2-1
D: TRBD2
size: NA
V: TRBV19
DNA: TGTGCCAGTGCCCGGGGGGGGATCAACAATGAGCAGTTCTTC
CDR3: CASARGGINNEQFF

J: TRBJ2-7
D: TRBD2
size: NA
V: TRBV9
DNA: TGTGCCAGCAGCCAAGGACTAGACTACGAGCAGTACTTC
CDR3: CASSQGLDYEQYF

J: TRBJ1-5
D: TRBD1
size: NA
V: TRBV4-3
DNA: TGCGCCAGCAGCCAAGATACAGGGGGCAATCAGCCCCAGCATTTT
CDR3: CASSQDTGGNQPQHF

J: TRBJ2-7
D: TRBD1
size: NA
V: TRBV6-2/TRBV6-3
DNA: TGTGCCAGCAGTTTCGGGGGGACAGGGCACTACGAGCAGTACTTC
CDR3: CASSFGGTGHYEQYF

J: TRBJ2-7
D: TRBD2
size: NA
V: TRBV7-2
DNA: TGTGCCAGCAGCTTATATCGGGGCGGGGGCTACGAGCAGTACTTC
CDR3: CASSLYRGGGYEQYF

J: TRBJ2-2
D: NA
size: NA
V: TRBV11-1
DNA: TGTGCCAGCAGCTTTAGCGGATCAAGGACCGGGGAGCTGTTTTTT
CDR3: CASSFSGSRTGELFF

J: TRBJ2-4
D: TRBD1
size: NA
V: TRBV15
DNA: TGTGCCACCAGCAGGGGACAGGAATACATTCAGTACTTC
CDR3: CATSRGQEYIQYF

J: TRBJ2-1
D: NA
size: many
V: TRBV7-3
DNA: TGTGCCAGCAGCCTAGGGGCGGGGAATGAGCAGTTCTTC
CDR3: CASSLGAGNEQFF

J: TRBJ2-7
D: TRBD2
size: NA
V: TRBV19
DNA: TGTGCCAGTAGTATACCTATAGCGGGGATCTACGAGCAGTACTTC
CDR3: CASSIPIAGIYEQYF

J: TRBJ2-7
D: TRBD1
size: NA
V: TRBV3-1/TRBV3-2
DNA: TGTGCCAGCAGCCCGCCGGGACAGGGAGGCGAGCAGTACTTC
CDR3: CASSPPGQGGEQYF

J: TRBJ1-2
D: NA
size: NA
V: TRBV4-1
DNA: TGCGCCAGCAGCCGGACTGGATATGGCTACACCTTC
CDR3: CASSRTGYGYTF

J: TRBJ1-2
D: NA
size: NA
V: TRBV24-1
DNA: TGTGCCACCAGTGATTTCCGGGGGGTTTCTGGCTACACCTTC
CDR3: CATSDFRGVSGYTF

J: TRBJ2-1
D: TRBD1
size: many
V: TRBV19
DNA: TGTGCCAGTAGTATAGGAGGGACAGGGGAAAGCGAGCAGTTCTTC
CDR3: CASSIGGTGESEQFF

J: TRBJ2-7
D: TRBD2
size: NA
V: TRBV5-1
DNA: TGCGCCAGCAGCAGCGGGACGTACGAGCAGTACTTC
CDR3: CASSSGTYEQYF

J: TRBJ2-5
D: TRBD1
size: NA
V: TRBV5-1
DNA: TGCGCCAGCAGCTTGTATGGACAGGGGGATGAAGAGACCCAGTACTTC
CDR3: CASSLYGQGDEETQYF

J: TRBJ2-2
D: NA
size: many
V: TRBV27
DNA: TGTGCCAGCAGTTTATGGGTAGCGGCAAACACCGGGGAGCTGTTTTTT
CDR3: CASSLWVAANTGELFF

J: TRBJ2-3
D: TRBD2
size: NA
V: TRBV18
DNA: TGTGCCAGTGCGGGGGGCCGCACAGATACGCAGTATTTT
CDR3: CASAGGRTDTQYF

J: TRBJ1-2
D: TRBD1
size: once
V: TRBV5-6
DNA: TGTGCCAGCAGCCCCCCAGCAGGGGGGCGCCCCTTCTTC
CDR3: CASSPPAGGRPFF

J: TRBJ1-2
D: NA
size: NA
V: TRBV28
DNA: TGTGCCAGCAGTTTAGGACAAATCTATGGCTACACCTTC
CDR3: CASSLGQIYGYTF